What follows are 23 T cell receptor beta chains derived from one specimen sequenced in a study of shared clonotypes between healthy human individuals. TCRdb's copy holds only in-frame clones and misses some; the assay was immunoSEQ multiplex PCR. The data show 850,000 to 1,200,000 clones, under 80% seen once. Sequenced input: memory CD4+ T cells sorted from blood. This sample's subset: CD45RA-negative fraction. Source of these receptors: a man in his late teens or twenties in good health.

This clone was counted a single time. The CDR3 here is CASSLVGQLYGYTF. The CDR3 DNA sequence: TGTGCCAGCAGCTTGGTGGGGCAGCTCTATGGCTACACCTTC. The chain joins TRBV5-6 to TRBJ1-2; D may be TRBD1 (5 bases). The CDR3 is made up of 14 amino acids. V lost 0 bases and J lost 4, with 10 bases in between. Germline assignment: CDR1 SGHDT and CDR2 YYEEEE.

A note on this clone: Other DNA sequences of this sample code for an identical CDR3. The J gene is TRBJ1-1, the V gene TRBV11-2; TRBD1 agrees at 8 bases. J was trimmed by 7 bases and V by 5 bases; bases with no gene match: 6. The CDR3 is made up of 13 amino acids. The germline V gene encodes CDR1 SGHAT and CDR2 FQNNGV. DNA of the CDR3: TGTGCCAGCAGCCTCGGACAGGGACTTGAAGCTTTCTTT. Translating gives CASSLGQGLEAFF. The full variable domain, completed using reference TRBV11-2 and TRBJ1-1, is EAGVAQSPRYKIIEKRQSVAFWCNPISGHATLYWYQQILGQGPKLLIQFQNNGVVDDSQLPKDRFSAERLKGVDSTLKIQPAKLEDSAVYLCASSLGQGLEAFFGQGTRLTVV.

This clone was detected many times. The V call is TRBV30, the J call TRBJ2-3, with 9 bases identical to TRBD2. With 2 bases clipped from V and 9 bases from J, the junction kept 12 bases outside the gene matches. This CDR3 comprises 15 residues. Germline V CDR1 and CDR2: GTSNPN, SVGIG (reference sequence). The CDR3 sequence is CAWSSGGGASGTQYF. Here the CDR3 DNA reads TGTGCCTGGAGTAGTGGCGGGGGGGCCAGTGGGACGCAGTATTTT. Full variable domain (missing parts from reference TRBV30 and TRBJ2-3): SQTIHQWPATLVQPVGSPLSLECTVEGTSNPNLYWYRQAAGRGLQLLFYSVGIGQISSEVPQNLSASRPQDRQFILSSKKLLLSDSGFYLCAWSSGGGASGTQYFGPGTRLTVL.

J is TRBJ2-3 and V is TRBV4-1, with TRBD2 identical over 7 bases. V shed 3 bases, J shed 11 bases, and the junction held 2 bases outside the gene matches. The CDR3 loop spans 11 amino acids. Germline assignment: CDR1 MGHRA and CDR2 YSYEKL. For the CDR3, the DNA is TGCGCCAGCAGCCAGGGGAGGGTGCAGTATTTT. Translating it yields CASSQGRVQYF.

This clone was detected a few times. The gene calls are TRBV2 and TRBJ1-5; D is unresolved. Germline V gene sequence: CDR1 SNHLY, CDR2 FYNNEI. V lost 4 bases and J lost 2, with 6 bases in between. The CDR3 totals 13 residues. Written as DNA, the CDR3 is TGTGCCAGCAGTGGTTTGGGCAATCAGCCCCAGCATTTT. This translates into CASSGLGNQPQHF.

This clone was seen only a few times. The chain combines TRBV2 with TRBJ1-3, with D perhaps TRBD1 (6 bases). The CDR3 runs to 11 residues. Germline CDR1 SNHLY, CDR2 FYNNEI. V lost 7 bases and J 10 bases, leaving 11 bases between the germline ends. The CDR3 DNA sequence: TGTGCCAGCAAGGGGGAAGGGACCATATATTTT. It is translated as CASKGEGTIYF.

The rearrangement joins TRBV30 to TRBJ1-5; D uncertain. CDR3 length: 13 amino acids. CDR1 and CDR2 from the germline V gene are GTSNPN and SVGIG (reference sequence). Trimming shortened V by 2 bases and J by 4 bases, and 9 bases separated the two germline ends. DNA for the CDR3: TGTGCCTGGAGTCCACAAGATAATCAGCCCCAGCATTTT. It codes for CAWSPQDNQPQHF.

This rearrangement joins TRBV2 to TRBJ1-5, with 7 bases matching TRBD1. The V gene end was trimmed by 4 bases and the J gene end by 4 bases; junction bases not matched to a gene: 7. Germline CDR1 is SNHLY and CDR2 is FYNNEI. This CDR3 is 15 amino acids long. The CDR3 region is CASSVNRGANQPQHF. CDR3 in DNA: TGTGCCAGCAGTGTAAACAGGGGCGCTAATCAGCCCCAGCATTTT.

The CDR3 DNA reads as TGTGCCAGCAGTGCCAGGTGGAATGAGCAGTTCTTC. Translating it yields CASSARWNEQFF. This chain connects TRBV6-1 to TRBJ2-1; no firm D call. CDR3 length: 12 amino acids. Trimming cost V 4 bases and J 7 bases, with 8 bases left between them. The germline CDR1 and CDR2 sequences are MNHNS and SASEGT.

The chain recombines TRBV6-5 with TRBJ1-4, with unresolved D. Germline assignment: CDR1 MNHEY and CDR2 SVGAGI. CDR3 length: 13 residues. V lost 2 bases, J lost 8 bases, and 9 bases lay in between. The CDR3 is CASSYIFSEKLFF. The DNA of the CDR3 is TGTGCCAGCAGTTACATTTTTTCGGAAAAACTGTTTTTT.

The chain is built from TRBV30 and TRBJ2-7; 8 bases line up with TRBD2. This CDR3 has 15 residues. V shed 2 bases and J 4 bases; nucleotides not matched to a gene: 10. Germline CDR1 GTSNPN, CDR2 SVGIG (reference sequence). The CDR3 bases are TGTGCCTGGAGTCAGACCGGGGGGGCACGTTACGAGCAGTACTTC. Amino acids: CAWSQTGGARYEQYF.

A single count supports this clone. The chain links TRBV7-9 to TRBJ1-2, with D hard to call. Germline V gene sequence: CDR1 SEHNR, CDR2 FQNEAQ (reference sequence). Trimming left V 3 bases short and J 0 bases short, with 11 bases between. The CDR3 runs to 15 residues. For the CDR3, the DNA is TGTGCCAGCAGCTTCCTGGAGGGATCTAACTATGGCTACACCTTC. Translated: CASSFLEGSNYGYTF.

The DNA for the CDR3 is TGTGCCAGCAGCTATCAGGGGTGGGACATTCAGTACTTC. Its translation is CASSYQGWDIQYF. This chain joins TRBV7-2 and TRBJ2-4, with TRBD1 as a possible D gene (6 bases). V was pared by 4 bases and J by 8 bases, with 12 bases between. The germline gives CDR1 SGHTA, CDR2 FQGNSA. This CDR3 comprises 13 residues.

This clone has only a few counts. The V gene is TRBV6-5, the J gene TRBJ1-5; D not resolved. CDR3 length equals 14 residues. CDR1 is MNHEY, CDR2 SVGAGI, per germline. Between the trimmed V and J ends, which lost 2 bases and 3 bases, there was a span of 8 bases. This chain's CDR3 is CASSYTTDNQPQHF. The CDR3 DNA follows: TGTGCCAGCAGTTACACGACGGACAATCAGCCCCAGCATTTT.

This sequence joins TRBV7-2 and TRBJ1-6; TRBD1 matches at 8 bases. CDR3 size: 17 residues. Trimming at V came to 1 base and at J to 9 bases, leaving 11 bases not matched to a gene. Germline CDR1 SGHTA, CDR2 FQGNSA. The DNA of the CDR3 is TGTGCCAGCAGCTTAGAGGGGCAGGGGGCTCCGAGTTCACCCCTCCACTTT. As protein: CASSLEGQGAPSSPLHF. The variable domain in full, with the rest retrieved from reference TRBV7-2 and TRBJ1-6, is GAGVSQSPSNKVTEKGKDVELRCDPISGHTALYWYRQSLGQGLEFLIYFQGNSAPDKSGLPSDRFSAERTGGSVSTLTIQRTQQEDSAVYLCASSLEGQGAPSSPLHFGNGTRLTVT.

The V and J genes are TRBV6-1 and TRBJ1-3; perhaps TRBD1 as D (6 bases). V dropped 7 bases and J dropped 0 bases, with 10 bases sitting between them. The CDR3 loop spans 14 amino acids. Germline V lookup: CDR1 MNHNS, CDR2 SASEGT. CDR3 residues: CASIKGGSGNTIYF. CDR3 nucleotides: TGTGCCAGCATCAAAGGGGGCTCTGGAAACACCATATATTTT.

Only one count was recorded for this clone. The rearrangement joins TRBV9 to TRBJ1-3, with TRBD1 as a possible D gene (6 bases). The V end was cut by 0 bases, the J end by 0 bases, with 13 bases between. Per germline, CDR1 SGDLS and CDR2 YYNGEE. The CDR3 has 17 amino acids. Here the CDR3 reads CASSVGGGQSSGNTIYF. CDR3 DNA sequence: TGTGCCAGCAGCGTAGGTGGGGGGCAGAGCTCTGGAAACACCATATATTTT.

This chain connects TRBV30 to TRBJ2-1, with 9 nucleotides matching TRBD1. Germline loops: CDR1 GTSNPN, CDR2 SVGIG (reference sequence). The CDR3 extends over 14 amino acids. V lost 5 bases and J lost 7; bases outside the gene matches: 9. DNA of the CDR3: TGTGCCTGGTTTCCGGGACAGGGTACGAATGAGCAGTTCTTC. It specifies CAWFPGQGTNEQFF.

This clone was seen just once. The V gene is TRBV6-1, the J gene TRBJ1-2, with 11 bases lining up with TRBD1. V trimming: 6 bases; J trimming: 6 bases; junction bases outside the gene matches: 6. From germline, CDR1 is MNHNS and CDR2 SASEGT. This CDR3 has 14 amino acids. CDR3 in amino acids: CASSLDRGQDGYTF. CDR3 DNA: TGTGCCAGCAGCTTGGACAGGGGGCAGGATGGCTACACCTTC.

There are a few counts of this clone. The genes are TRBV7-9 and TRBJ1-1; D not resolved. Trimming removed 1 base at V and 1 base at J, with 7 bases between. Germline CDR1 reads SEHNR; CDR2 reads FQNEAQ (reference sequence). The CDR3 is made up of 14 amino acids. In DNA, the CDR3 is TGTGCCAGCAGCTTAGATCAGGAGAACACTGAAGCTTTCTTT. This gives the protein CASSLDQENTEAFF.

The chain links TRBV5-1 to TRBJ2-2; D could derive from TRBD1 or TRBD2 (5 bases each). V was cut by 4 bases and J by 6 bases, with 13 bases left in between. Germline assignment: CDR1 SGHRS and CDR2 YFSETQ. The CDR3 contains 14 residues. The CDR3: CASSRDLGAGELFF. The CDR3 nucleotides read TGCGCCAGCAGCCGGGACCTCGGGGCCGGGGAGCTGTTTTTT.

The gene calls are TRBV5-6 and TRBJ2-5, with TRBD1 identical over 11 bases. CDR1 is SGHDT and CDR2 is YYEEEE in the germline V gene. The V and J ends lost 4 bases and 11 bases, in that order; junction bases with no gene match: 16. The CDR3 has 16 residues. CDR3 region: CASSRRTGGGQIAQYF. Written as DNA, the CDR3 is TGTGCCAGCAGCCGAAGGACAGGGGGCGGCCAGATCGCGCAGTACTTC.

V gene TRBV28 combines with J gene TRBJ1-2; TRBD1 is a possible D gene (6 bases). From germline, CDR1 is MDHEN and CDR2 SYDVKM. CDR3 size: 14 residues. The V end lost 6 bases, the J end lost 7 bases, and 18 bases lay between the germline ends. Here the CDR3 DNA reads TGTGCCAGCAGCTCATTCATGGGGGCCGGTGGCTACACCTTC. It encodes CASSSFMGAGGYTF.